Listed below are T cell receptor beta chains from one sample, sequenced in a study of cytomegalovirus exposure and HLA in healthy donors. TCRdb's copy holds only in-frame clones and misses some; the assay was immunoSEQ multiplex PCR. The sample lists some 45,000 clones, around 69% occurring once. Sequenced input: PBMCs. All receptors derive from a woman aged 30 to 39 in good health and CMV-seronegative. CDR3s include the opening cysteine and the closing phenylalanine or tryptophan. The D gene is left open where the match is weak. Part of the rows lack a size; the others show once, few, many or a class for expanded clones.

DNA: TGTGCCAGCAGCCGGGGGACTGCCGAGCAGTACTTC
CDR3: CASSRGTAEQYF
D: -
V: TRBV5-4
J: TRBJ2-7
size: -
length: 12

DNA: TGTGCCAGCAGGGCAGGGGTCGAGCAGTACTTC
CDR3: CASRAGVEQYF
D: -
V: TRBV27
J: TRBJ2-7
size: once
length: 11

DNA: TGTGCCAGCAGCTTTAGCAGGGACAATCAGCCCCAGCATTTT
CDR3: CASSFSRDNQPQHF
D: -
V: TRBV7-2
J: TRBJ1-5
size: -
length: 14

DNA: TGTGCCAGCAGCTTAGGCCGGAGGGGGCGCCCCCAGGGCTACACCTTC
CDR3: CASSLGRRGRPQGYTF
D: TRBD1
V: TRBV13
J: TRBJ1-2
size: -
length: 16

DNA: TGTGCCAGCAGGGGGACTAGCGGGGGGTTCATTACGCAGTATTTT
CDR3: CASRGTSGGFITQYF
D: TRBD2
V: TRBV2
J: TRBJ2-3
size: -
length: 15

DNA: TGCGCCAGCAGCCCCCTCGCGGGGCCTTCCTACGAGCAGTACTTC
CDR3: CASSPLAGPSYEQYF
D: -
V: TRBV4-1
J: TRBJ2-7
size: -
length: 15

DNA: TGCGCCAGCATGGGACTAGCGGGAGACAATGAGCAGTTCTTC
CDR3: CASMGLAGDNEQFF
D: TRBD2
V: TRBV10-2
J: TRBJ2-1
size: -
length: 14

DNA: TGCACCAGCAGCAAAAGACAGGGGAGTGAAAAACTGTTTTTT
CDR3: CTSSKRQGSEKLFF
D: -
V: TRBV1
J: TRBJ1-4
size: -
length: 14

DNA: TGTGCCAGCAGTGGGCCTATCGGACAGGGGGCTTTTTTATTCACTGAAGCTTTCTTT
CDR3: CASSGPIGQGAFLFTEAFF
D: TRBD1
V: TRBV2
J: TRBJ1-1
size: few
length: 19

DNA: TGCGCCAGCATCCTCAGTAGGGGGCTAAACCCCCCTAACTATGGCTACACCTTC
CDR3: CASILSRGLNPPNYGYTF
D: TRBD1
V: TRBV5-1
J: TRBJ1-2
size: -
length: 18

DNA: TGTGCCAGCAGAATGGGCGGGCAAGCTTTCTTT
CDR3: CASRMGGQAFF
D: -
V: TRBV7-9
J: TRBJ1-1
size: -
length: 11

DNA: TGTGCCAGCAGTGAATCAGAGGGGGCGGTCACTGAAGCTTTCTTT
CDR3: CASSESEGAVTEAFF
D: TRBD1
V: TRBV25-1
J: TRBJ1-1
size: -
length: 15

DNA: TGTGCCAGCAGCCCGCAGGGGAATCAAGAGACCCAGTACTTC
CDR3: CASSPQGNQETQYF
D: -
V: TRBV7-3
J: TRBJ2-5
size: -
length: 14

DNA: TGTGCCAGCAGTATTACGAGGTCTGGAAACACCATATATTTT
CDR3: CASSITRSGNTIYF
D: -
V: TRBV28
J: TRBJ1-3
size: -
length: 14

DNA: TGTGCCAGCAGAAGGTCAGCGGGAGTAGGCGAGCAGTACTTC
CDR3: CASRRSAGVGEQYF
D: TRBD2
V: TRBV7-2
J: TRBJ2-7
size: -
length: 14

DNA: TGTGCCAGCAGCTCGGACAGGGCGGAAAAACTGTTTTTT
CDR3: CASSSDRAEKLFF
D: TRBD1
V: TRBV7-9
J: TRBJ1-4
size: few
length: 13

DNA: TGTGCCAGCAGCGCCGGGTTGATAAAGACCCAGTACTTC
CDR3: CASSAGLIKTQYF
D: -
V: TRBV13
J: TRBJ2-5
size: -
length: 13

DNA: TGTGCCAGCAGCTTAGCTGCCAGGGAGACCCAGTACTTC
CDR3: CASSLAARETQYF
D: -
V: TRBV7-7
J: TRBJ2-5
size: once
length: 13

DNA: TGTGCCAGCAGCTCCGGGTCCCTCGGGACCCAGTACTTC
CDR3: CASSSGSLGTQYF
D: -
V: TRBV5-6
J: TRBJ2-5
size: -
length: 13

DNA: TGTGCCTGGAGTCAATCCTCCTACGAGCAGTACTTC
CDR3: CAWSQSSYEQYF
D: -
V: TRBV30
J: TRBJ2-7
size: -
length: 12

DNA: TGTGCCTGGATCCGGGACAGGGGCTACGAGCAGTACTTC
CDR3: CAWIRDRGYEQYF
D: TRBD1
V: TRBV30
J: TRBJ2-7
size: once
length: 13

DNA: TGTGCCAGCAGTTACTCCCCCCGCAGGAATGAGCAGTTCTTC
CDR3: CASSYSPRRNEQFF
D: -
V: TRBV6-5
J: TRBJ2-1
size: -
length: 14

DNA: TGTGCCAGTACGCCCGGGGATGGAAGTGAAAAACTGTTTTTT
CDR3: CASTPGDGSEKLFF
D: -
V: TRBV19
J: TRBJ1-4
size: -
length: 14

DNA: TGCGCCAGCAGCCCTCGTGGCGGTCAGCCCCAGCATTTT
CDR3: CASSPRGGQPQHF
D: -
V: TRBV5-1
J: TRBJ1-5
size: -
length: 13

DNA: TGTGCCAGCAGTGACAGGCCCTATGGCTACACCTTC
CDR3: CASSDRPYGYTF
D: -
V: TRBV2
J: TRBJ1-2
size: once
length: 12

DNA: TGTGCCAGCAGCTTACCCGGGACAGAGAATGAAAAACTGTTTTTT
CDR3: CASSLPGTENEKLFF
D: TRBD1
V: TRBV5-8
J: TRBJ1-4
size: few
length: 15

DNA: TGTGCCAGCTCACTGACAGATAGCAATCAGCCCCAGCATTTT
CDR3: CASSLTDSNQPQHF
D: -
V: TRBV18
J: TRBJ1-5
size: once
length: 14

DNA: TGCAGCGTCACTGACAGGGGGCGAACCTACAATGAGCAGTTCTTC
CDR3: CSVTDRGRTYNEQFF
D: TRBD1
V: TRBV29-1
J: TRBJ2-1
size: once
length: 15

DNA: TGTGCCATCAGTTACTCCGGACTAGCCGGAATTTACAATGAGCAGTTCTTC
CDR3: CAISYSGLAGIYNEQFF
D: TRBD2
V: TRBV10-3
J: TRBJ2-1
size: -
length: 17

DNA: TGTGCCAGCGGGACAGCTTTTCACACAGATACGCAGTATTTT
CDR3: CASGTAFHTDTQYF
D: TRBD1
V: TRBV5-4
J: TRBJ2-3
size: -
length: 14

DNA: TGTGCCAGCAGTGCTAGCGCGGATACGCAGTATTTT
CDR3: CASSASADTQYF
D: -
V: TRBV6-1
J: TRBJ2-3
size: -
length: 12

DNA: TGTGCCAGCAGCTTCCAGGGCACAGATACGCAGTATTTT
CDR3: CASSFQGTDTQYF
D: -
V: TRBV7-2
J: TRBJ2-3
size: few
length: 13

DNA: TGTGCCAGCAGCACGAATAGAGCGCCGAGCTCCTACAATGAGCAGTTCTTC
CDR3: CASSTNRAPSSYNEQFF
D: -
V: TRBV21-1
J: TRBJ2-1
size: -
length: 17

DNA: TGCAGCGCCGGAGGAGTCGCAGATACGCAGTATTTT
CDR3: CSAGGVADTQYF
D: -
V: TRBV29-1
J: TRBJ2-3
size: -
length: 12

DNA: TGCGCCAGCAGTTTAGCAGTGAGCACAGATACGCAGTATTTT
CDR3: CASSLAVSTDTQYF
D: -
V: TRBV5-1
J: TRBJ2-3
size: -
length: 14

DNA: TGTGCCAGCAGTGCCTCAAGCGGGGCTCCGGGGTCAAGGAATGAGCAGTTCTTC
CDR3: CASSASSGAPGSRNEQFF
D: TRBD2
V: TRBV25-1
J: TRBJ2-1
size: -
length: 18

DNA: TGTGCCAGCAGCGTAGGCGGCCCCGGAGAGACCCAGTACTTC
CDR3: CASSVGGPGETQYF
D: -
V: TRBV9
J: TRBJ2-5
size: once
length: 14

DNA: TGCGCCAGCAGCCCCGGGACAGGGGACAATACACTGTTTTTT
CDR3: CASSPGTGDNTLFF
D: TRBD1
V: TRBV5-1
J: TRBJ1-4
size: -
length: 14

DNA: TGCGCCAGCAGCCCGCGCCCGGGACTAGCGGGAGAGACCCAGTACTTC
CDR3: CASSPRPGLAGETQYF
D: TRBD2
V: TRBV5-1
J: TRBJ2-5
size: -
length: 16

DNA: TGTGCCAGCAGCTTTGCAGGAAGTCAGTTTTATCAGCCCCAGCATTTT
CDR3: CASSFAGSQFYQPQHF
D: -
V: TRBV7-2
J: TRBJ1-5
size: few
length: 16